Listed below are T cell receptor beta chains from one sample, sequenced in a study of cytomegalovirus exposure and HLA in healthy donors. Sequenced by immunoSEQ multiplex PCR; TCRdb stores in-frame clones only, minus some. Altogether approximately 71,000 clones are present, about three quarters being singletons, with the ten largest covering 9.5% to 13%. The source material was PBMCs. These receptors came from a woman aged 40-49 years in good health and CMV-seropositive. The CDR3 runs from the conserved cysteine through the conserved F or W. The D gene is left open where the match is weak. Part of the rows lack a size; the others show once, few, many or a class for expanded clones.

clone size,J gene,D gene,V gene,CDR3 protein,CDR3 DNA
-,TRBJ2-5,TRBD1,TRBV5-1,CASSWGTGGGETQYF,TGCGCCAGCAGCTGGGGGACAGGGGGGGGAGAGACCCAGTACTTC
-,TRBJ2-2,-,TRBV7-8,CASSLRDRVAGELFF,TGTGCCAGCAGCTTAAGAGATCGGGTTGCCGGGGAGCTGTTTTTT
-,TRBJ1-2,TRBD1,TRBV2,CASKSGQGTLSYTF,TGTGCCAGCAAGTCCGGACAGGGAACTTTGAGCTACACCTTC
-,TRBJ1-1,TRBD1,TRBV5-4,CASSGGQAPTFEAFF,TGTGCCAGCAGCGGGGGACAGGCCCCCACTTTTGAAGCTTTCTTT
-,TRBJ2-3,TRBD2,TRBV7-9,CASSFSGGGTDTQYF,TGTGCCAGCAGCTTCAGCGGGGGGGGCACAGATACGCAGTATTTT
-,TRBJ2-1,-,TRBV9,CASSPRSRMPGEQFF,TGTGCCAGCAGCCCCCGGAGTAGGATGCCTGGTGAGCAGTTCTTC
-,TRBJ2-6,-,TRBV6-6,CASSQTQGSGANVLTF,TGTGCCAGCAGCCAAACCCAGGGCTCTGGGGCCAACGTCCTGACTTTC
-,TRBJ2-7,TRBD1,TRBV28,CASSPGQGHPYEQYF,TGTGCCAGCAGTCCGGGACAGGGGCACCCCTACGAGCAGTACTTC
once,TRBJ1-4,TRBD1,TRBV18,CASSPKGTGYEKLFF,TGTGCCAGCTCACCAAAGGGGACAGGATATGAAAAACTGTTTTTT
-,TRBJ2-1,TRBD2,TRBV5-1,CASSLRGGRSNEQFF,TGCGCCAGCAGCTTGCGCGGGGGTAGATCTAATGAGCAGTTCTTC
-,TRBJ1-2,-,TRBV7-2,CASSLGDSYYGYTF,TGTGCCAGCAGCTTAGGCGACAGCTACTATGGCTACACCTTC
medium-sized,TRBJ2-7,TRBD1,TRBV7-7,CASSYGQGSEQYF,TGTGCTAGCAGCTACGGACAGGGTTCCGAGCAGTACTTC
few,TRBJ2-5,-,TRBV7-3,CASSPTGLQETQYF,TGTGCCAGCAGCCCGACAGGACTTCAAGAGACCCAGTACTTC
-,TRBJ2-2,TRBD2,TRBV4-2,CASSQVASGGWSGELFF,TGTGCCAGCAGCCAAGTAGCAAGCGGGGGGTGGAGCGGGGAGCTGTTTTTT
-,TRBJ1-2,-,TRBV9,CASSAFTGSNYGYTF,TGTGCCAGCAGCGCCTTCACCGGGTCCAACTATGGCTACACCTTC
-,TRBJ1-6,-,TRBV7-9,CASSLNSNSPLHF,TGTGCCAGCAGCTTGAACTCGAATTCACCCCTCCACTTT
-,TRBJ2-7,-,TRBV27,CASSLLPGRTYEQYF,TGTGCCAGCAGTTTATTACCGGGGAGGACCTACGAGCAGTACTTC
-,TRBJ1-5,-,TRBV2,CASSDRAASQPQHF,TGTGCCAGCAGTGACAGGGCGGCGAGTCAGCCCCAGCATTTT
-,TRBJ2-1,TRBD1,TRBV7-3,CASSPDRVAYNEQFF,TGTGCCAGCAGCCCAGACAGGGTAGCATACAATGAGCAGTTCTTC
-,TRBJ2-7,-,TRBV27,CATRGQTYEQYF,TGTGCCACCAGAGGACAGACCTACGAGCAGTACTTC
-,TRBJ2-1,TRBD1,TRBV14,CASSTGSFSGEQFF,TGTGCCAGTTCGACAGGGTCGTTTTCGGGTGAGCAGTTCTTC
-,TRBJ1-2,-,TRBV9,CASSDPRGLYGGYTF,TGTGCCAGCAGCGACCCCCGGGGTCTTTACGGTGGCTACACCTTC
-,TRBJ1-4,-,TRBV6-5,CAISDRSTNEKLFF,TGTGCCATCAGTGACAGATCAACTAATGAAAAACTGTTTTTT
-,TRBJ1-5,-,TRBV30,CAWSYFEGSQPQHF,TGTGCCTGGAGTTACTTCGAGGGTAGCCAGCCCCAGCATTTT
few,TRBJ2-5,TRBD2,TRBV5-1,CASSLGAGGSFQETQYF,TGCGCCAGCAGCTTAGGAGCGGGGGGGAGTTTCCAAGAGACCCAGTACTTC
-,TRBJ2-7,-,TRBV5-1,CASSLVPGSDEQYF,TGCGCCAGCAGCTTGGTTCCGGGTAGCGACGAGCAGTACTTC
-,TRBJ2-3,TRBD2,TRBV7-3,CASSPSLAGGTDTQYF,TGTGCCAGCAGCCCATCTCTAGCGGGGGGCACAGATACGCAGTATTTT
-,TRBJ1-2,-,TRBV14,CASSQVAQNYGYTF,TGTGCCAGCAGCCAAGTGGCCCAGAACTATGGCTACACCTTC
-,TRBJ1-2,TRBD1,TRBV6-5,CASSYTAGTGGGYTF,TGTGCCAGCAGTTACACAGCCGGGACAGGGGGTGGCTACACCTTC
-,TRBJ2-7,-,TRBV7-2,CASSLDRIYEQYF,TGTGCCAGCAGCTTAGACAGAATCTACGAGCAGTACTTC
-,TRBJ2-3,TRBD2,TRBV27,CASGLAGGSTDTQYF,TGTGCCAGCGGCTTAGCGGGGGGTAGCACAGATACGCAGTATTTT
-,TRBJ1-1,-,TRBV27,CASSRLPNTEAFF,TGTGCCAGCAGCCGACTTCCGAACACTGAAGCTTTCTTT
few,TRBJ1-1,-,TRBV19,CASSIVTSGSTEAFF,TGTGCCAGTAGTATTGTGACGTCGGGGAGCACTGAAGCTTTCTTT
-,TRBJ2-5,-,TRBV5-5,CASSQQETQYF,TGTGCCAGCAGCCAACAAGAGACCCAGTACTTC
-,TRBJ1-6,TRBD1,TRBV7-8,CASSLGTGRIGSPLHF,TGTGCCAGCAGCTTAGGGACAGGGCGGATCGGTTCACCCCTCCACTTT